The rows below give T cell receptor beta chains drawn from one sample of a study of T cells in Graves' hyperthyroidism and ophthalmopathy. TCRdb recomputed calls from the multiplex PCR reads with MiXCR, one row per CDR3 protein. This sample has hundreds of thousands of distinct CDR3 sequences, with roughly 50% found just once. The sample was peripheral blood or thyroid tissue (not recorded which). The receptors derive from a woman aged 18-35 years with Graves' hyperthyroidism. Both conserved end residues are part of each CDR3. Fields, in order: D gene, V gene, clone size, J gene, CDR3 DNA, CDR3 protein. The D gene is left open where the match is weak. Only part of the rows carry a size: once, few, many, or a class if the clone is expanded.

d_call: NA; v_call: TRBV24-1; clone_size: NA; j_call: TRBJ1-2; cdr3_nt: TGTGCCACCAGTGATTTCGACAGGTTGAAAGGCTACACCTTC; cdr3_aa: CATSDFDRLKGYTF
d_call: NA; v_call: TRBV7-8; clone_size: NA; j_call: TRBJ1-1; cdr3_nt: TGTGCCAGCAGCTTTCAGGGCTGGGCTGAAGCTTTCTTT; cdr3_aa: CASSFQGWAEAFF
d_call: TRBD1; v_call: TRBV2; clone_size: NA; j_call: TRBJ1-5; cdr3_nt: TGTGCCAGCAGTTACCTGACAGGGGCAAATCAGCCCCAGCATTTT; cdr3_aa: CASSYLTGANQPQHF
d_call: TRBD1; v_call: TRBV20-1; clone_size: once; j_call: TRBJ1-5; cdr3_nt: TGCAGTGCTAGGTGGACAGGGGGTCGCCAGCCCCAGCATTTT; cdr3_aa: CSARWTGGRQPQHF
d_call: NA; v_call: TRBV7-2; clone_size: NA; j_call: TRBJ2-2; cdr3_nt: TGTGCCAGCAGCCCGGTGGGGGGAACGAACACCGGGGAGCTGTTTTTT; cdr3_aa: CASSPVGGTNTGELFF
d_call: NA; v_call: TRBV19; clone_size: few; j_call: TRBJ1-1; cdr3_nt: TGTGCCAGTAGTCAAGGACAGCAGAACACTGAAGCTTTCTTT; cdr3_aa: CASSQGQQNTEAFF
d_call: TRBD1; v_call: TRBV12-3/TRBV12-4; clone_size: many; j_call: TRBJ1-1; cdr3_nt: TGTGCCAGCAGTTGGGACAGGGACACTGAAGCTTTCTTT; cdr3_aa: CASSWDRDTEAFF
d_call: NA; v_call: TRBV2; clone_size: NA; j_call: TRBJ1-5; cdr3_nt: TGTGCCAGCAGTGACGGGGACAATCAGCCCCAGCATTTT; cdr3_aa: CASSDGDNQPQHF
d_call: NA; v_call: TRBV20-1; clone_size: few; j_call: TRBJ2-5; cdr3_nt: TGCAGTGCTAGAGATCGTACCAAGGGCGAGGAGACCCAGTACTTC; cdr3_aa: CSARDRTKGEETQYF
d_call: NA; v_call: TRBV4-3; clone_size: few; j_call: TRBJ1-6; cdr3_nt: TGCGCCAGCAGCTATGACGGGGGTCGGAATTCACCCCTCCACTTT; cdr3_aa: CASSYDGGRNSPLHF
d_call: TRBD1; v_call: TRBV10-3; clone_size: NA; j_call: TRBJ1-2; cdr3_nt: TGTGCCAGTCTACCCTCGACAGGGACTCATCTCTATGGCTACACCTTC; cdr3_aa: CASLPSTGTHLYGYTF
d_call: NA; v_call: TRBV7-9; clone_size: NA; j_call: TRBJ2-7; cdr3_nt: TGTGCCAGCAGCTTATCGACTCGCTACGAGCAGTACTTC; cdr3_aa: CASSLSTRYEQYF
d_call: TRBD1; v_call: TRBV7-9; clone_size: once; j_call: TRBJ1-1; cdr3_nt: TGTGCCAGCAGGACCCGGGACAGGGTTGTAAAGAACACTGAAGCTTTCTTT; cdr3_aa: CASRTRDRVVKNTEAFF
d_call: TRBD1; v_call: TRBV7-9; clone_size: many; j_call: TRBJ2-5; cdr3_nt: TGTGCCAGCAGCCTAGGGACAGTCCAAGAGACCCAGTACTTC; cdr3_aa: CASSLGTVQETQYF
d_call: NA; v_call: TRBV2; clone_size: few; j_call: TRBJ2-5; cdr3_nt: TGTGCCAGCAGTCCTCTCCCGGGCGAGACCCAGTACTTC; cdr3_aa: CASSPLPGETQYF
d_call: TRBD2; v_call: TRBV24-1; clone_size: NA; j_call: TRBJ2-3; cdr3_nt: TGTGCCACCAGTGATGGACTAGCGTCAGATACGCAGTATTTT; cdr3_aa: CATSDGLASDTQYF
d_call: NA; v_call: TRBV24-1; clone_size: NA; j_call: TRBJ1-2; cdr3_nt: TGTGCCACCAGTGAGGACGCCACTAACTATGGCTACACCTTC; cdr3_aa: CATSEDATNYGYTF
d_call: NA; v_call: TRBV12-3/TRBV12-4; clone_size: few; j_call: TRBJ1-2; cdr3_nt: TGTGCCAGCAGTTTAGACACGGGTCCGGGCTACACCTTC; cdr3_aa: CASSLDTGPGYTF